This T cell receptor beta chain emerged from a study of T cells in Graves' hyperthyroidism and ophthalmopathy (dated by TCRdb to about 2019). The study in broad terms: Peripheral blood was collected at initial diagnosis, before any treatment. The roughly 90 discovery patients were divided at random into training and test sets in a 7:3 ratio. To identify TCR V-J signatures that set the groups apart, the researchers used a discovery cohort of 100 or so patients, made up of 43 with Graves' ophthalmopathy and some 60 with stable Graves' hyperthyroidism. The paper describes TCR Vbeta CDR3 sequencing of 135 peripheral blood samples, made up of about 41 ophthalmopathy patients, around 78 hyperthyroidism patients and around 17 progressor patients. Once sampling was done, hyperthyroidism patients were given methimazole at a starting dose of 30 mg daily, whereas ophthalmopathy patients were given high-dose intravenous methylprednisolone. Prospective prediction of ophthalmopathy was tested in an independent validation cohort consisting of some 19 hyperthyroidism patients and around 16 patients who later progressed to ophthalmopathy. In more than 5 Graves' hyperthyroidism patients, the study also compared T-cell repertoires from thyroid tissue with T-cell repertoires from blood.

The TCR beta CDR3 regions were amplified from RNA transcripts. A first-round RT-PCR of the TCR CDR3 used the HTBI primer set with the Qiagen OneStep RT-PCR kit. Libraries were constructed in a second round of multiplex PCR, after which size selection and purification were carried out. The libraries were sequenced on an Illumina HiSeq2000 using paired-end 100 bp reads. Regarding the original processing steps: SOAPnuke was used to process the raw data, throwing out any read that contained adapters or uncalled bases, had a mean Phred below 15, or lacked an exact constant-primer or identifier match. COPE v1.2.5 was used to merge the high-quality paired reads, and each unique nucleotide sequence was defined as a clonotype. MiTCR v1.1 was used to align the clonotypes against IMGT TRBV, TRBD and TRBJ reference segments. The analysis included only V-J combinations with a frequency above 0.0001, which together covered roughly 99% of the repertoires. A TCS score was defined as the ratio of F50 (clonal expansion) to E x V (chaos), with BLOSUM62-based TCRdist applied between CDR3 peptides within each V-J. Welch's t-statistics and random forest reduced roughly 530 V-J features to roughly 13, which were used in a naive Bayes classifier (R e1071). The similarity between thyroid and blood repertoires was quantified using the Morisita-Horn index. TCRdb's own reprocessing of the public reads used fastp at Q25 and MiXCR and kept productive beta chains. Rows with one shared CDR3 protein collapse into an entry with the most common genes and DNA. These V and J calls are TCRdb output, not the study's own analysis. Across this sample there are roughly 710,000 distinct CDR3 sequences, with just over 35% seen only once. The ten largest clones add up to approximately 31% of the sample.

For this chain, trimming is 6 bases at the V end and 8 bases at the J end, and the number of junction bases without a gene match is 8. According to the germline V gene (reference sequence), CDR1 reads LNHDA and CDR2 reads SQIVND. From the cysteine up to the phenylalanine, the CDR3 has a length of 13 residues. Only the CDR3 part of the read is kept: 39 bases, read in frame from the first base. The table lists this clonotype with many counts. This receptor's antigen is unknown. Base qualities are missing; no much larger clone stands one base away. What the research found in general, with its limitations: Sample size was not statistically predetermined, and investigators were not blinded to group allocation. Blood samples also contained most of the expanded thyroid clonotypes (frequency above 0.001), which suggests that blood repertoires may reflect thyroid immune responses. In validation, progression to ophthalmopathy was predicted by the model with almost 71% sensitivity and around 76% specificity, a median of approximately 6.5 months before onset. A 13 V-J signature model separated ophthalmopathy from stable hyperthyroidism, with over 85% sensitivity and 81% to 82% specificity in cross-validation and 80%/75% in testing.

Graves' hyperthyroidism was defined as stable when no progression to ophthalmopathy occurred over 18 months of follow-up. Hyperthyroidism patients were newly diagnosed, had a disease duration of under 2 months, and were aged 18 to 65 years. The study excluded patients with uncontrolled infections, other autoimmune diseases, pregnancy or lactation. Diagnoses were based on clinical symptoms, serum thyroxine and TRAb, thyroid ultrasound and orbital computed tomography. PBMCs were isolated from roughly 10 ml of fresh peripheral blood by Ficoll-Paque density gradient centrifugation. Trizol reagent was used to extract total RNA, and RNA quality was then checked on an Agilent 2100 Bioanalyzer.

The sequence joins TRBV19 to TRBJ1-2, and 8 bases in between align with TRBD1. This sequence originates from a woman in her 40s with Graves' hyperthyroidism. The sequencing sample was made of blood. The DNA sequence is as follows: TGTGCCAGTAGCAACAGGGGGATGGAGGGCTACACCTTC. Translated, it gives CASSNRGMEGYTF.